A selection of T cell receptor beta chains follows, all from one sample in a study of Ad26.COV2.S vaccination and SARS-CoV-2 variants. Method: immunoSEQ multiplex PCR; TCRdb's copy keeps in-frame clones and lacks some. The sample holds 290,000 or so clones, 80% to 90% seen once. The sample in question was peripheral blood, obtained in a trial of Ad26.COV2.S vaccine versus placebo. These receptors originate from a person between 18 and 65 years old who received the Ad26.COV2.S COVID-19 vaccine or a placebo. Each CDR3 is given with its conserved first and last residue. The order of the fields is clone size, V gene, CDR3 protein. Clone size appears in some rows only: once, few, many, or a class for an expanded clone.

- | TRBV16 | CASSNLPGTNEKLFF
- | TRBV28 | CASSLYPEVAGNGEADTQYF
- | TRBV4-1 | CASSQDRAAGGSTGELFF
- | TRBV12-3/TRBV12-4 | CASSFGPTGGYTF
- | TRBV7-9 | CASSLGVGMNTEAFF
- | TRBV28 | CASSLGTSGRVTYEQYF
- | TRBV19 | CASSRSGTDRLYGYTF
- | TRBV30 | CAWTTNTNQPQHF
- | TRBV2 | CASTPGRGRGTDTQYF
- | TRBV4-2 | CASSQDPGVGVGEQYF
- | TRBV3-1/TRBV3-2 | CASSQGTENNSPLHF
- | TRBV2 | CASSKPREGETQYF
- | TRBV7-3 | CASSRQGPNSPLHF
- | TRBV29-1 | CSVDRTSYNEQFF
- | TRBV25-1 | CASSDRGINEKLFF
once | TRBV4-2 | CASSPGGTGGSYEQYF
few | TRBV4-2 | CASSQDQGRRNTIYF
- | TRBV28 | CASSGNEKLFF
once | TRBV5-8 | CASSQGLAGGPEETQYF
- | TRBV9 | CASSPRDAKGGDTQYF
- | TRBV21-1 | CASSKGQIRLATNTGELFF
- | TRBV9 | CASSKTDRGNEQFF
once | TRBV7-9 | CASSSWSAGANVLTF
once | TRBV19 | CASSIATASGNTIYF
- | TRBV5-4 | CASSKGTAYGYTF
- | TRBV3-1/TRBV3-2 | CASSQDEGLLSYEQYF
- | TRBV7-2 | CASSLADSPLHF
- | TRBV6-5 | CASSHSTGGYTF
- | TRBV11-1 | CASSLYGRVNTEAFF
- | TRBV5-1 | CASSLGVGPETQYF
- | TRBV12-3/TRBV12-4 | CASSLISKDTQYF
few | TRBV5-1 | CASSPGNQAEKLFF
- | TRBV5-5 | CASSLVARDYNEQFF
once | TRBV27 | CASSLGGSYEQYF
- | TRBV7-8 | CASSLFETQYF
- | TRBV5-1 | CASSEDPGPWTGELFF
- | TRBV7-2 | CASSPLAGGYNEQFF
- | TRBV9 | CASSVEGWGVSYNEQFF
- | TRBV18 | CASSPKTGTGYEQYF
- | TRBV25-1 | CASRNAVSYEQYF
few | TRBV18 | CASSPPEVSSNQPQHF
- | TRBV12-3/TRBV12-4 | CASSQLYEQYF
- | TRBV2 | CASDDRGDTGELFF
- | TRBV10-1 | CASSESGRGDTEAFF
- | TRBV4-1 | CASSRSLYSPLHF
- | TRBV7-8 | CASGPRPQGAYEKLFF
- | TRBV18 | CASSTTGPGLGSNEQFF
once | TRBV4-3 | CASSQDQAEGATQYF
- | TRBV11-2 | CASSPVLSGANVLTF
- | TRBV27 | CASPLVQETQYF